One and the same sample provided the 27 T cell receptor beta chains below, sequenced in a study of T cells in narcolepsy. Clones were read by immunoSEQ multiplex PCR, and TCRdb kept only the in-frame ones, dropping some. The table shows approximately 35,000 clones, with approximately 90% occurring only once. Sample: CD45RA- memory CD4+ T cells from PBMCs. The source of these receptors is a human donor with narcolepsy.

V and J are TRBV5-1 and TRBJ1-3; tentatively, D is TRBD1 (5 bases). The CDR3 totals 18 residues. Between the trimmed V and J ends, which lost 0 bases and 0 bases, there was a span of 16 bases. The germline gives CDR1 SGHRS, CDR2 YFSETQ. This chain's CDR3 is CASSLEGARTNSGNTIYF. The CDR3 DNA reads TGCGCCAGCAGCTTGGAAGGGGCAAGAACGAACTCTGGAAACACCATATATTTT.

Worth noting for this clone: The sample has other DNA sequences that encode this CDR3 too. This chain uses TRBV18 with TRBJ1-5, with D uncertain. V lost 1 base and J 7 bases, leaving 11 bases between the germline ends. Germline V gene lookup returns CDR1 KGHSH and CDR2 LQKENI. CDR3 length: 14 residues. CDR3 in amino acids: CASSPQRVGQPQHF. The DNA for the CDR3 is TGTGCCAGCTCACCACAACGGGTCGGCCAGCCCCAGCATTTT.

The chain recombines TRBV7-3 with TRBJ2-7; the D gene is possibly TRBD2 (6 bases). The germline V and J ends were trimmed by 1 base and 2 bases, with 12 bases remaining between them. Looked up from germline, CDR1 is SGHTA and CDR2 is FQGTGA. The CDR3 sequence is 15 residues long. This CDR3 is CASSLNSGSPYEQYF. The CDR3 coding sequence is TGTGCCAGCAGCTTAAATAGCGGATCCCCCTACGAGCAGTACTTC.

This chain uses TRBV19 with TRBJ1-5, with 7 bases identical to TRBD1. The germline gives CDR1 LNHDA, CDR2 SQIVND (reference sequence). V lost 3 bases and J lost 6; bases outside the gene matches: 11. The CDR3 extends over 16 amino acids. The CDR3 nucleotides are TGTGCCAGTAGTATCCCCAGGGGGGCAGTCACTCAGCCCCAGCATTTT. The encoded protein is CASSIPRGAVTQPQHF.

This clone occurred a few times. V is TRBV6-5 and J is TRBJ1-1, with a weak D call TRBD1 (6 bases). The CDR3 spans 14 residues. CDR1 and CDR2 from the germline V gene are MNHEY and SVGAGI. Trimming left V 3 bases short and J 2 bases short, with 10 bases between. CDR3 nucleotides: TGTGCCAGCAGTTATGACAGGAAAAACACTGAAGCTTTCTTT. Translation: CASSYDRKNTEAFF.

The chain has TRBV19 and TRBJ1-1; 7 bases match TRBD1. The CDR3 loop spans 13 amino acids. Germline V CDR1 and CDR2: LNHDA, SQIVND (reference sequence). The trim removed 5 bases at V and 6 bases at J, leaving 6 bases unmatched. The CDR3 sequence is CASSRRGRPEAFF. Here the CDR3 DNA reads TGTGCCAGTAGTCGGAGGGGGCGACCTGAAGCTTTCTTT.

The chain couples TRBV7-2 to TRBJ2-1, with a tentative D call TRBD1 (6 bases). CDR1 is SGHTA, CDR2 FQGNSA, per germline. This CDR3 has 13 residues. V lost 5 bases and J 9 bases, leaving 14 bases between the germline ends. CDR3 in amino acids: CASSGSLGGEQFF. DNA of the CDR3: TGTGCCAGCAGCGGAAGCCTAGGGGGTGAGCAGTTCTTC.

The chain carries TRBV9 and TRBJ2-7, with no clear D. V lost 3 bases to trimming and J lost 4 bases, with 17 bases between them. CDR3 length: 15 residues. CDR1 and CDR2 from the germline V gene are SGDLS and YYNGEE. CDR3 sequence (DNA): TGTGCCAGCAGCGCCGCAGTAAAGATAAAATACGAGCAGTACTTC. Its translation: CASSAAVKIKYEQYF.

J is TRBJ2-3 and V is TRBV6-6, with 9 bases that match TRBD2. The CDR3 runs 15 residues. V lost 4 bases, J lost 6 bases, and 8 bases stayed unmatched. Germline loops: CDR1 MNHNY, CDR2 SVGAGI (reference sequence). This chain's CDR3 is CASSCRGGRGDTQYF. The CDR3 DNA reads TGTGCCAGCAGTTGTCGGGGCGGGAGGGGTGATACGCAGTATTTT.

The chain is built from TRBV5-1 and TRBJ2-5, with D perhaps matching TRBD1 (6 bases). The CDR3 sequence is 15 residues long. Germline CDR1 and CDR2: SGHRS and YFSETQ. Deletions cut 3 bases from V and 1 base from J, with 13 bases between. The CDR3 is CASSSYGQSQETQYF. The DNA of the CDR3 is TGCGCCAGCAGCTCGTACGGACAGTCCCAAGAGACCCAGTACTTC.

The gene calls are TRBV4-3 and TRBJ2-3; 7 bases match TRBD2. Germline assignment: CDR1 LGHNA and CDR2 YSLEER. V shed 0 bases and J 3 bases; nucleotides not matched to a gene: 3. There are 15 residues in the CDR3. The CDR3 loop reads CASSQEASGTDTQYF. Written as DNA, the CDR3 is TGCGCCAGCAGCCAAGAGGCTAGCGGAACAGATACGCAGTATTTT.

The V and J genes are TRBV11-2 and TRBJ2-1, with 9 bases that match TRBD2. This CDR3 is built from 15 residues. J was trimmed by 10 bases and V by 5 bases; bases with no gene match: 12. Per germline, CDR1 SGHAT and CDR2 FQNNGV. This CDR3 is CASSKGGGRAREQFF. CDR3 nucleotide sequence: TGTGCCAGCAGCAAAGGCGGCGGGAGGGCCAGGGAGCAGTTCTTC.

The chain carries TRBV9 and TRBJ2-6; 9 bases match TRBD1. The J segment lost 2 bases and the V segment lost 2 bases, leaving 8 bases of the junction unmatched. CDR3 length equals 18 residues. Looked up from germline, CDR1 is SGDLS and CDR2 is YYNGEE. In nucleotides, the CDR3 is TGTGCCAGCAGCGTCGCCGGGACAGGGTTGGCTGGGGCCAACGTCCTGACTTTC. Its protein is CASSVAGTGLAGANVLTF. Complete variable domain (other parts from reference TRBV9 and TRBJ2-6): DSGVTQTPKHLITATGQRVTLRCSPRSGDLSVYWYQQSLDQGLQFLIQYYNGEERAKGNILERFSAQQFPDLHSELNLSSLELGDSALYFCASSVAGTGLAGANVLTFGAGSRLTVL.

The V and J genes are TRBV28 and TRBJ2-2, with TRBD1 matching 10 bases. This CDR3 has 15 residues. In germline, CDR1 is MDHEN, CDR2 SYDVKM. V lost 7 bases to trimming and J lost 4 bases; unmatched junction nucleotides: 6. The CDR3 region has the DNA TGTGCCAGCATCTACGGGACAGGGGCCACCGGGGAGCTGTTTTTT. Translated, it gives CASIYGTGATGELFF.

The chain carries TRBV15 and TRBJ2-2, with D uncertain. This CDR3 is 12 amino acids long. The V end lost 3 bases, the J end lost 3 bases, and 2 bases lay between the germline ends. CDR1 and CDR2 from the germline V gene are LNHNV and YYDKDF (reference sequence). This CDR3 reads CATSRDTGELFF. CDR3 nucleotides: TGTGCCACCAGCAGGGACACCGGGGAGCTGTTTTTT. Using reference TRBV15 and TRBJ2-2 for the parts outside the CDR3, the full variable domain is DAMVIQNPRYQVTQFGKPVTLSCSQTLNHNVMYWYQQKSSQAPKLLFHYYDKDFNNEADTPDNFQSRRPNTSFCFLDIRSPGLGDTAMYLCATSRDTGELFFGEGSRLTVL.

Only one count was recorded for this clone. This chain connects TRBV7-2 to TRBJ2-1; the D is unclear. The CDR3 loop spans 14 amino acids. With 7 bases removed from V and 6 bases from J, the gap between germline ends came to 16 bases. Looked up from germline, CDR1 is SGHTA and CDR2 is FQGNSA. For the CDR3, the DNA is TGTGCCAGCACCGACGTAGGTCGAGTCAATGAGCAGTTCTTC. This sequence encodes CASTDVGRVNEQFF.

The CDR3 nucleotides read TGTGCCAGCAGCCGAAGTGAGGGGGTTGCAACCATATATTTT. As protein: CASSRSEGVATIYF. V gene TRBV7-9 combines with J gene TRBJ1-3, with D maybe TRBD1 (6 bases). Trimming left V 5 bases short and J 10 bases short, with 18 bases between. The germline CDR1 and CDR2 sequences are SEHNR and FQNEAQ (reference sequence). The CDR3 has 14 amino acids.

This chain joins TRBV5-1 and TRBJ2-3, with 7 bases that match TRBD2. Germline CDR1 SGHRS, CDR2 YFSETQ. The trim removed 7 bases at V and 2 bases at J, leaving 13 bases unmatched. The CDR3 totals 16 residues. Here the CDR3 reads CASRPTAGVITDTQYF. CDR3 DNA: TGCGCCAGCCGCCCGACGGCGGGGGTAATCACAGATACGCAGTATTTT.

This clone is a singleton in its sample. J is TRBJ2-5 and V is TRBV7-8; 10 bases fit TRBD1. The CDR3 is 18 residues long. J gave up 7 bases and V 2 bases, and 16 bases lay outside the gene matches. Germline lookup yields CDR1 SGHVS and CDR2 FQNEAQ. The CDR3 sequence: CASSLRGLASGDRGTQYF. CDR3 coding DNA: TGTGCCAGCAGCTTACGGGGCCTGGCCTCCGGGGACAGGGGGACCCAGTACTTC. Full variable domain (missing parts from reference TRBV7-8 and TRBJ2-5): GAGVSQSPRYKVAKRGQDVALRCDPISGHVSLFWYQQALGQGPEFLTYFQNEAQLDKSGLPSDRFFAERPEGSVSTLKIQRTQQEDSAVYLCASSLRGLASGDRGTQYFGPGTRLLVL.

This rearrangement joins TRBV29-1 to TRBJ2-1, with D unresolved. V shed 5 bases and J shed 5 bases, with 4 bases lying between them. In germline, CDR1 is SQVTM, CDR2 ANQGSEA. The CDR3 extends over 10 amino acids. The CDR3 DNA is TGCAGCGTTTCAAACAATGAGCAGTTCTTC. Translated, it gives CSVSNNEQFF.

V usage is TRBV30 and J usage is TRBJ1-2, with D uncertain. The CDR3 contains 13 residues. Trimming stripped 4 bases from V and 1 base from J, with 10 bases between. CDR1 and CDR2 from the germline V gene are GTSNPN and SVGIG (reference sequence). CDR3 amino acids: CAWNPGVNYGYTF. In DNA form, the CDR3 reads TGTGCCTGGAATCCTGGCGTTAACTATGGCTACACCTTC.

The V and J genes are TRBV4-2 and TRBJ2-1; the D gene is possibly TRBD2 (6 bases). The CDR3 loop spans 17 amino acids. Germline-derived CDR1 and CDR2 are LGHNA and YNFKEQ. Trimming left V 3 bases short and J 8 bases short, with 23 bases between. CDR3 sequence reads: CASSQGGLFTGFDEQFF. Here the CDR3 DNA reads TGTGCCAGCAGCCAGGGAGGACTTTTTACGGGATTCGATGAGCAGTTCTTC.

This clone was seen once. J is TRBJ2-5 and V is TRBV6-1; TRBD1 aligns across 7 bases. Germline V gene sequence: CDR1 MNHNS, CDR2 SASEGT. The CDR3 contains 14 residues. V gave up 5 bases and J gave up 4 bases; unmatched junction bases: 7. CDR3 in amino acids: CASSPPTGRETQYF. For the CDR3, the DNA is TGTGCCAGCAGTCCACCGACAGGGAGAGAGACCCAGTACTTC.

The chain joins TRBV7-9 to TRBJ1-2; 7 nucleotides agree with TRBD1. J gave up 3 bases and V 3 bases, and 10 bases lay outside the gene matches. Germline V gives CDR1 SEHNR, CDR2 FQNEAQ (reference sequence). This CDR3 spans 16 amino acids. CDR3 sequence (DNA): TGTGCCAGCAGCTTCATGGACAGGAATAAAGACTATGGCTACACCTTC. Protein sequence: CASSFMDRNKDYGYTF.

The chain uses TRBV30 and TRBJ2-7; TRBD1 is a possible D gene (5 bases). Germline V gene sequence: CDR1 GTSNPN, CDR2 SVGIG (reference sequence). V lost 3 bases, J lost 6 bases, and 12 bases lay in between. The CDR3 runs 12 residues. This CDR3 reads CAWSATTGEQYF. CDR3 in DNA: TGTGCCTGGAGCGCCACTACAGGCGAGCAGTACTTC. The full variable domain, rest sourced from reference TRBV30 and TRBJ2-7, is SQTIHQWPATLVQPVGSPLSLECTVEGTSNPNLYWYRQAAGRGLQLLFYSVGIGQISSEVPQNLSASRPQDRQFILSSKKLLLSDSGFYLCAWSATTGEQYFGPGTRLTVT.

The V and J genes are TRBV19 and TRBJ1-1; the D is unclear. This CDR3 has 15 residues. CDR1 LNHDA and CDR2 SQIVND come from the germline V gene (reference sequence). V was shortened by 5 bases and J by 5 bases, with 18 bases between the two germline ends. CDR3 in amino acids: CASSAPPPGKTEAFF. The CDR3 DNA sequence: TGTGCCAGTAGTGCGCCTCCCCCGGGGAAGACTGAAGCTTTCTTT. The full variable domain, in which reference TRBV19 and TRBJ1-1 provide the parts outside the CDR3, is DGGITQSPKYLFRKEGQNVTLSCEQNLNHDAMYWYRQDPGQGLRLIYYSQIVNDFQKGDIAEGYSVSREKKESFPLTVTSAQKNPTAFYLCASSAPPPGKTEAFFGQGTRLTVV.

In DNA, the CDR3 is TGTGCCAGCAGCCCAGCGACTAGCGGTACGCAGTATTTT. This encodes CASSPATSGTQYF. This sequence joins TRBV9 and TRBJ2-3; 9 nucleotides match TRBD2. Germline assignment: CDR1 SGDLS and CDR2 YYNGEE. The junction had 5 bases not matched to a gene; V was cut back by 4 bases and J by 8 bases. This CDR3 has 13 amino acids.